This entry lists 26 T cell receptor beta chains sequenced from one sample in a study of blood T cell repertoires in COVID-19. Clones were sequenced by immunoSEQ multiplex PCR, and TCRdb holds only the in-frame ones, with some missing. The sample consists of roughly 240,000 clones, around 87% of them appearing once. Sequencing was performed on peripheral blood. The receptors originated from a woman aged 25 to 45 who had recovered from COVID-19.

The genes are TRBV10-2 and TRBJ2-3; 10 nucleotides align to TRBD2. The germline V gene encodes CDR1 WSHSY and CDR2 SAAADI. The CDR3 runs 14 residues. Trimming at V came to 5 bases and at J to 6 bases, leaving 5 bases not matched to a gene. CDR3 nucleotides: TGCGCCAGCAGTCTTAGCGGGGGGCGGGATACGCAGTATTTT. This sequence encodes CASSLSGGRDTQYF.

The sample holds a few counts of this clone. V gene TRBV6-1 combines with J gene TRBJ2-2; D possibly corresponds to TRBD1 (5 bases). V was shortened by 2 bases and J by 7 bases, with 11 bases between the two germline ends. The CDR3 sequence is 14 residues long. Germline loops: CDR1 MNHNS, CDR2 SASEGT. This chain's CDR3 is CASSEKGRNGELFF. CDR3 bases: TGTGCCAGCAGTGAAAAGGGGCGGAACGGGGAGCTGTTTTTT.

The CDR3 sequence is CASSLIEGTAGKLYEQYF. Written as DNA, the CDR3 is TGCGCCAGCAGCCTCATAGAGGGGACAGCAGGGAAGCTCTACGAGCAGTACTTC. The J gene is TRBJ2-7, the V gene TRBV4-1; 7 bases line up with TRBD1. The CDR3 runs 18 residues. J lost 3 bases, V lost 4 bases, and 18 bases had no gene match. From germline, CDR1 is MGHRA and CDR2 YSYEKL.

The chain has TRBV5-1 and TRBJ2-7; TRBD2 matches 10 bases. Germline V gene sequence: CDR1 SGHRS, CDR2 YFSETQ. Losses at the gene ends were 2 bases for V and 5 bases for J; bases not matched to a gene: 7. The CDR3 length is 15 residues. CDR3 sequence reads: CASSFGLAGADEQYF. Written as DNA, the CDR3 is TGCGCCAGCAGCTTTGGGCTAGCGGGGGCGGACGAGCAGTACTTC.

V gene TRBV9 combines with J gene TRBJ1-1, with D possibly TRBD1 on 5 matching bases. V lost 0 bases to trimming and J lost 4 bases, with 16 bases between them. Germline V gives CDR1 SGDLS, CDR2 YYNGEE. CDR3 length: 16 residues. The CDR3 is CASSVAPLMGGTEAFF. CDR3 in DNA: TGTGCCAGCAGCGTAGCCCCCTTGATGGGGGGCACTGAAGCTTTCTTT.

The V call is TRBV6-1, the J call TRBJ1-2; 7 bases fit TRBD1. CDR1 is MNHNS, CDR2 SASEGT, per germline. Germline trimming cut 3 bases from V and 6 bases from J; bases unmatched to any gene: 13. The CDR3 runs to 16 residues. CDR3 in amino acids: CASSDGTAPRRDGYTF. The CDR3 nucleotides are TGTGCCAGCAGTGACGGGACAGCCCCTCGCCGCGATGGCTACACCTTC.

This chain uses TRBV5-1 with TRBJ2-1, with 7 positions matching TRBD1. Per the germline V gene, CDR1 is SGHRS and CDR2 is YFSETQ. The CDR3 consists of 15 residues. V trimming: 2 bases; J trimming: 6 bases; junction bases outside the gene matches: 8. The CDR3 spells CASSLEGQTFNEQFF. The CDR3 DNA is TGCGCCAGCAGCTTAGAGGGACAGACCTTCAATGAGCAGTTCTTC.

The V gene is TRBV6-5, the J gene TRBJ1-1; the D gene is possibly TRBD1 (6 bases). In germline, CDR1 is MNHEY, CDR2 SVGAGI. CDR3 length: 15 amino acids. The germline V and J ends were trimmed by 2 bases and 10 bases, with 20 bases remaining between them. This CDR3 reads CASSYTGRGPLLAFF. The CDR3 DNA reads as TGTGCCAGCAGTTACACCGGCAGGGGACCTTTGTTAGCTTTCTTT.

This clone was recorded only once. The V call is TRBV6-1, the J call TRBJ1-4; TRBD1 might be the D (5 bases). The length of the CDR3 is 15 residues. V was pared by 3 bases and J by 7 bases, with 15 bases between. Germline-derived CDR1 and CDR2 are MNHNS and SASEGT. CDR3 nucleotides: TGTGCCAGCAGTGACCAACCCAGGGCAATTGAAAAACTGTTTTTT. It encodes CASSDQPRAIEKLFF.

About this clone: The same CDR3 can be traced to other DNA sequences in this sample. DNA of the CDR3: TGTGCCAGCAGCGTACAGGGGGCTAACTACAATGAGCAGTTCTTC. Translating it yields CASSVQGANYNEQFF. The V gene is TRBV9, the J gene TRBJ2-1, with 8 bases fitting TRBD1. This CDR3 region has 15 residues. V was pared by 1 base and J by 3 bases, with 3 bases of the junction left unmatched. Germline loops: CDR1 SGDLS, CDR2 YYNGEE.

The rearrangement uses TRBV5-5 and TRBJ1-5; D is unclear. The V end was cut by 0 bases, the J end by 0 bases, with 16 bases between. Germline CDR1 reads SGHKS; CDR2 reads YYEKEE (reference sequence). CDR3 size: 18 residues. CDR3 sequence: CASSLAGWQPNSNQPQHF. The CDR3 region has the DNA TGTGCCAGCAGCTTGGCCGGGTGGCAGCCCAATAGCAATCAGCCCCAGCATTTT.

The CDR3 coding sequence is TGTGCCAGCAGTTACTCTCCGGGACAGCCTTACGAGCAGTACTTC. As protein: CASSYSPGQPYEQYF. The chain couples TRBV6-5 to TRBJ2-7; 7 bases align to TRBD1. With 0 bases clipped from V and 4 bases from J, the junction kept 6 bases outside the gene matches. CDR1 and CDR2 from the germline V gene are MNHEY and SVGAGI. The CDR3 length is 15 residues.

The chain joins TRBV6-5 to TRBJ2-5; maybe TRBD1 (7 bases). Trimming took off 6 bases at V and 9 bases at J, with 20 bases between the two ends. Germline V lookup: CDR1 MNHEY, CDR2 SVGAGI. This CDR3 is built from 14 residues. Here the CDR3 DNA reads TGTGCCAGCAGAGGAGGGACAGCCCAATCGTCCCAGTACTTC. Translating it yields CASRGGTAQSSQYF.

The chain couples TRBV6-5 to TRBJ2-3, with TRBD2 matching over 11 bases. V lost 4 bases to trimming and J lost 2 bases; unmatched junction nucleotides: 5. CDR3 size: 16 residues. CDR1 and CDR2 from the germline V gene are MNHEY and SVGAGI. The CDR3 loop reads CASSFASGGTTDTQYF. The CDR3 bases are TGTGCCAGCAGTTTCGCTAGCGGGGGGACCACAGATACGCAGTATTTT.

The chain is built from TRBV7-6 and TRBJ1-3; D gene ambiguous. Looked up from germline, CDR1 is SGHVS and CDR2 is FNYEAQ. The CDR3 sequence is 13 residues long. The V end lost 5 bases, the J end lost 4 bases, and 9 bases lay between the germline ends. The CDR3 protein is CASSPAGGNTIYF. The CDR3 DNA reads TGTGCCAGCAGCCCGGCGGGGGGAAACACCATATATTTT. Supplemented by reference TRBV7-6 and TRBJ1-3, the full variable domain reads GAGVSQSPRYKVTKRGQDVALRCDPISGHVSLYWYRQALGQGPEFLTYFNYEAQQDKSGLPNDRFSAERPEGSISTLTIQRTEQRDSAMYRCASSPAGGNTIYFGEGSWLTVV.

The V call is TRBV5-1, the J call TRBJ2-1; 13 positions match TRBD2. CDR3 length: 17 amino acids. V trimming: 3 bases; J trimming: 4 bases; junction bases outside the gene matches: 7. Germline lookup yields CDR1 SGHRS and CDR2 YFSETQ. CDR3 DNA sequence: TGCGCCAGCAGCTCTAGGACTAGCGGGGGCCCATACAATGAGCAGTTCTTC. This translates into CASSSRTSGGPYNEQFF.

In this sample, this clone turned up once. The chain couples TRBV5-1 to TRBJ1-1; D is ambiguous. V was shortened by 0 bases and J by 11 bases, with 8 bases between the two germline ends. The CDR3 sequence is 11 residues long. Germline lookup yields CDR1 SGHRS and CDR2 YFSETQ. This CDR3 is CASSLGALAFF. The CDR3 coding sequence is TGCGCCAGCAGCTTGGGAGCACTCGCTTTCTTT.

CDR3 in amino acids: CAISESHRPSGGDYEQYF. The CDR3 DNA reads as TGTGCCATCAGTGAGTCGCACAGGCCTAGCGGGGGAGACTACGAGCAGTACTTC. The chain carries TRBV10-3 and TRBJ2-7; TRBD2 agrees at 10 bases. Germline-derived CDR1 and CDR2 are ENHRY and SYGVKD. The ends lost 0 bases at V and 3 bases at J; junction bases unmatched: 11. This CDR3 is built from 18 residues.

The chain recombines TRBV4-2 with TRBJ2-1; no definite D call. The germline CDR1 and CDR2 sequences are LGHNA and YNFKEQ. The CDR3 covers 14 residues. Deletions cut 2 bases from V and 10 bases from J, with 15 bases between. The CDR3 reads CASSQLGPFEEQFF. CDR3 DNA sequence: TGTGCCAGCAGCCAACTTGGGCCGTTCGAGGAGCAGTTCTTC.

The chain recombines TRBV5-1 with TRBJ1-6; 9 bases are a match to TRBD1. The CDR3 loop spans 18 amino acids. Germline CDR1 SGHRS, CDR2 YFSETQ. With 0 bases clipped from V and 1 base from J, the junction kept 5 bases outside the gene matches. In DNA form, the CDR3 reads TGCGCCAGCAGCTTGGGGGACAGGGCCCTTTCCTATAATTCACCCCTCCACTTT. Amino acid sequence: CASSLGDRALSYNSPLHF.

The chain carries TRBV6-2 or TRBV6-3 and TRBJ2-7; TRBD1 is a possible D gene (6 bases). The germline CDR1 and CDR2 sequences are MNHEY and SVGEGT. Trimming removed 2 bases from V and 0 bases from J, with 11 bases in between. The CDR3 has 15 amino acids. As DNA, the CDR3 is TGTGCCAGCAGTTACGGGGGCGGCTTCTCCTACGAGCAGTACTTC. Its protein product is CASSYGGGFSYEQYF.

The chain is built from TRBV2 and TRBJ2-3; 8 nucleotides agree with TRBD2. The CDR3 runs to 14 residues. The germline V gene has CDR1 SNHLY and CDR2 FYNNEI. With 8 bases clipped from V and 1 base from J, the junction kept 5 bases outside the gene matches. The chain's CDR3 is CASLEAGGTDTQYF. The DNA for the CDR3 is TGTGCCAGCCTGGAAGCGGGGGGCACAGATACGCAGTATTTT.

The rearrangement uses TRBV19 and TRBJ2-3; no reliable D call. Germline V gene data show CDR1 as LNHDA and CDR2 as SQIVND (reference sequence). The CDR3 has 13 amino acids. Trimming cost V 3 bases and J 0 bases, with 4 bases left between them. DNA for the CDR3: TGTGCCAGTAGTATGTATAGCACAGATACGCAGTATTTT. Encoded protein: CASSMYSTDTQYF.

The gene calls are TRBV6-5 and TRBJ1-4; D gene ambiguous. The length of the CDR3 is 13 residues. CDR1 MNHEY and CDR2 SVGAGI come from the germline V gene. V shed 7 bases and J shed 3 bases, with 9 bases lying between them. CDR3 in amino acids: CASTRVANEKLFF. The CDR3 region has the DNA TGTGCCAGCACGAGGGTTGCTAATGAAAAACTGTTTTTT.

The chain uses TRBV20-1 and TRBJ1-5; D call uncertain. V shed 3 bases and J shed 6 bases, with 12 bases lying between them. Looked up from germline, CDR1 is DFQATT and CDR2 is SNEGSKA (reference sequence). The CDR3 totals 13 residues. CDR3 in amino acids: CSASREEGQPQHF. The CDR3 nucleotides are TGCAGTGCTAGTAGGGAGGAGGGTCAGCCCCAGCATTTT.

This clone was counted once. This chain connects TRBV25-1 to TRBJ1-3, with 7 nucleotides matching TRBD1. V lost 6 bases and J lost 2; bases outside the gene matches: 4. The length of the CDR3 is 14 residues. Germline CDR1 and CDR2: MGHDK and SYGVNS. Here the CDR3 reads CASRETGTGNTIYF. For the CDR3, the DNA is TGTGCCAGCAGAGAGACAGGGACTGGAAACACCATATATTTT.